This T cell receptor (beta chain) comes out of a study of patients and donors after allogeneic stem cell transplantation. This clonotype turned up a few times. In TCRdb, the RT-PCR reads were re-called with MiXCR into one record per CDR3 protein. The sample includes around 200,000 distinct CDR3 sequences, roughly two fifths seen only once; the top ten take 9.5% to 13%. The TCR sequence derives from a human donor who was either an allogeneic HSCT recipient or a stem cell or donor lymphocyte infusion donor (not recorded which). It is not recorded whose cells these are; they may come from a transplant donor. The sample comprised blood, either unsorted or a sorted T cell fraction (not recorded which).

In DNA form, the CDR3 reads TGTGCCAGCAGCTTATCGGGGGGAAAGGAGACCCAGTACTTC. Amino acids: CASSLSGGKETQYF. V and J are TRBV7-2 and TRBJ2-5, with 7 positions matching TRBD2. The germline V gene has CDR1 SGHTA and CDR2 FQGNSA. The CDR3 consists of 14 residues. Trimming at V came to 2 bases and at J to 5 bases, leaving 5 bases not matched to a gene.